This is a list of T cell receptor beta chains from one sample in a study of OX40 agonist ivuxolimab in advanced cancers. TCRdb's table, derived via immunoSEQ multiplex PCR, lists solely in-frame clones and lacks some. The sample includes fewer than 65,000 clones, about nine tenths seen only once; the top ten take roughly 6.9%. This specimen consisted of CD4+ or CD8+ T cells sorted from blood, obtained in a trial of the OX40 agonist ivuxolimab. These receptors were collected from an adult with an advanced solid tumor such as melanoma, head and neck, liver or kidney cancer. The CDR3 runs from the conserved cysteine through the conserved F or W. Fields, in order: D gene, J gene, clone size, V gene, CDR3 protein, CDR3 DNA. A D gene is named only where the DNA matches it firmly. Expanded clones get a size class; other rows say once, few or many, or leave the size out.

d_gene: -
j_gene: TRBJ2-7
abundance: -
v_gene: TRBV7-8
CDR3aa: CASSPYPAGLYEQYF
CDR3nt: TGTGCCAGCAGCCCTTACCCGGCGGGGCTCTACGAGCAGTACTTC

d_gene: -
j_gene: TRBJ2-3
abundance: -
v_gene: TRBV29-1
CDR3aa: CSACPNSVDTQYF
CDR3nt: TGCAGCGCCTGCCCAAATAGCGTAGATACGCAGTATTTT

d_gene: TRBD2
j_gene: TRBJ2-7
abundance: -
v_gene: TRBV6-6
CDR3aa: CASSYKTSGDYEQYF
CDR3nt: TGTGCCAGCAGTTACAAGACTAGCGGGGATTACGAGCAGTACTTC

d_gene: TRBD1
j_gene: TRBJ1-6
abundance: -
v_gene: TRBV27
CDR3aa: CASSSYRGAVNSPLHF
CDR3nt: TGTGCCAGCAGTTCCTACAGGGGGGCGGTCAATTCACCCCTCCACTTT

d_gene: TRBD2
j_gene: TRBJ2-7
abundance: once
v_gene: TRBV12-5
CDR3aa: CASGLDGTSGTFLEQYF
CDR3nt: TGTGCTAGTGGTTTGGACGGGACTAGCGGGACCTTTCTCGAGCAGTACTTC

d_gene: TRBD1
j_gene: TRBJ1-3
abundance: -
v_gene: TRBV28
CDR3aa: CASSLIGQGGGNTIYF
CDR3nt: TGTGCCAGCAGTTTAATCGGACAGGGAGGTGGAAACACCATATATTTT

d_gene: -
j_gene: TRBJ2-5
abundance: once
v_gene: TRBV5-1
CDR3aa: CASSLTGWETQYF
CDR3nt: TGCGCCAGCAGCTTAACAGGGTGGGAGACCCAGTACTTC

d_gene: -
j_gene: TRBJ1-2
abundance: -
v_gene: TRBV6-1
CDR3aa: CASSELGHRALGGYTF
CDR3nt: TGTGCCAGCAGTGAACTTGGGCACCGGGCCCTAGGAGGCTACACCTTC

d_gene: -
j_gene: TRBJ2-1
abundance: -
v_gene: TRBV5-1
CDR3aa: CASSQTGTGNEQFF
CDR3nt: TGCGCCAGCAGCCAGACCGGGACGGGGAATGAGCAGTTCTTC

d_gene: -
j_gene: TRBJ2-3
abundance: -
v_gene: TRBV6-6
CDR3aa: CASSVGTSLLGDTQYF
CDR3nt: TGTGCCAGCAGCGTCGGGACTTCCCTCTTAGGAGATACGCAGTATTTT

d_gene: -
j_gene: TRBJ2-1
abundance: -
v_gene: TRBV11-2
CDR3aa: CASSLFSYNEQFF
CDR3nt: TGTGCCAGCAGCTTATTCTCCTACAATGAGCAGTTCTTC

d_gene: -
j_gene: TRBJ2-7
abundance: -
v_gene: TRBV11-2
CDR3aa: CASSIISEQYF
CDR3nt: TGTGCCAGCAGCATAATTTCCGAGCAGTACTTC

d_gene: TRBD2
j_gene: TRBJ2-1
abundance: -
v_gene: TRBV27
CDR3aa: CASSSGLAGQDHEQFF
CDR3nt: TGTGCCAGCAGTTCGGGACTAGCGGGGCAGGATCATGAGCAGTTCTTC

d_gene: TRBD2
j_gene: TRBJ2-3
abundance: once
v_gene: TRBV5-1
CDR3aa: CASSLVLAGFTDTQYF
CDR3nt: TGCGCCAGCAGCTTGGTACTAGCGGGATTCACAGATACGCAGTATTTT

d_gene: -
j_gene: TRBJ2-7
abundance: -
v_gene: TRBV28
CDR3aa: CASSPPPLRVPYEQYF
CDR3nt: TGTGCCAGCAGTCCCCCTCCCCTACGGGTCCCCTACGAGCAGTACTTC

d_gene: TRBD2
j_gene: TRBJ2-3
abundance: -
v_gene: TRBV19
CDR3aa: CASSLGTSGTLDTQYF
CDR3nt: TGTGCCAGTAGTTTGGGGACTAGCGGGACTCTGGATACGCAGTATTTT

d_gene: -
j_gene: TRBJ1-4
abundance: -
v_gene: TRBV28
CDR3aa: CASSEVVAGEKLFF
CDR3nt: TGTGCCAGCAGTGAGGTCGTAGCCGGCGAAAAACTGTTTTTT

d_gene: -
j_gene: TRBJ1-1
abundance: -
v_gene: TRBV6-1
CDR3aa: CASSHTGGYTEAFF
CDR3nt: TGTGCCAGCAGCCATACCGGTGGGTACACTGAAGCTTTCTTT

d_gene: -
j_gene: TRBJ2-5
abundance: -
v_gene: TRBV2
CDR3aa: CASSGLSETQYF
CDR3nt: TGTGCCAGCAGTGGACTATCAGAGACCCAGTACTTC

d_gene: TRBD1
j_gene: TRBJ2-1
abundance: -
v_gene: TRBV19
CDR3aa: CASSPRTGMSYNEQFF
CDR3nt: TGTGCCAGTAGTCCGCGGACAGGGATGTCCTACAATGAGCAGTTCTTC